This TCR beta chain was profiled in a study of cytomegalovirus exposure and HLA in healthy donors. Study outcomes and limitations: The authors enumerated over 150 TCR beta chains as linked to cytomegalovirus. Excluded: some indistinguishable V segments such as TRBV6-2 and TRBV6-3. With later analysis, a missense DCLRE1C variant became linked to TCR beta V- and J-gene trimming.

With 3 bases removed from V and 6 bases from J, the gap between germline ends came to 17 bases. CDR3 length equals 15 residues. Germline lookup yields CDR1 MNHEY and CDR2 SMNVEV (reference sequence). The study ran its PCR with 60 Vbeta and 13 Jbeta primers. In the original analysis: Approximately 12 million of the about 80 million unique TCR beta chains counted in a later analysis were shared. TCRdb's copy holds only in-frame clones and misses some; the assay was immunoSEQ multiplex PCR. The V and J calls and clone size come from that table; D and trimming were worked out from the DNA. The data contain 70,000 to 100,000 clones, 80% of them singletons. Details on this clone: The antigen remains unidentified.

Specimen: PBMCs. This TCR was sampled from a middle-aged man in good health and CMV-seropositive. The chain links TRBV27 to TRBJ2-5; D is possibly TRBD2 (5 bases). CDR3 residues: CASSFRGRSSQTQYF. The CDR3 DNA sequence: TGTGCCAGCAGTTTCCGGGGAAGGTCCTCCCAGACCCAGTACTTC.